This T cell receptor (beta chain) was found in a study of Ad26.COV2.S vaccination and SARS-CoV-2 variants. Notes on the study in general: Breadth, reportedly substantial, characterized the spike-specific CD8+ and CD4+ T cell responses after vaccination. Compared with placebo recipients, vaccine recipients had higher spike-specific TCR breadth. Breadth and depth estimates from TCRs may understate total T cell responses.

Repertoires were generated with immunoSEQ multiplex PCR, while TCRdb's copy carries only in-frame clones and drops some. The sample includes 300,000 to 400,000 clones, roughly 84% of them seen just once. Regarding this clone: Its antigen is still unknown.

Germline V gene sequence: CDR1 GTSNPN, CDR2 SVGIG (reference sequence). This CDR3 region has 17 residues. V shed 7 bases, J shed 0 bases, and the junction held 9 bases outside the gene matches. Treatment meaning: 15 to 20 received Ad26.COV2.S at low or high dose, single or two shots; 5 received placebo; per-sample allocation not given. Vaccine and placebo recipients were sampled on day 63 after the first injection. What was given as vaccine was an Ad26 vector encoding Wuhan-strain SARS-CoV-2 spike. The V gene is TRBV30, the J gene TRBJ2-2, with 12 bases matching TRBD1. The sample was peripheral blood, taken in a trial of Ad26.COV2.S vaccine versus placebo. The clonotype originates from a person between 18 and 65 years old who received the Ad26.COV2.S COVID-19 vaccine or a placebo. The CDR3 nucleotides are TGTGCCTCTTATGCTTGGGACAGGGGGCCGAACACCGGGGAGCTGTTTTTT. This translates into CASYAWDRGPNTGELFF.